A single sample gave rise to the 30 T cell receptor beta chains below, sequenced in a study of CD4 T cell repertoires in COVID-19. Sequencing was performed with immunoSEQ multiplex PCR; in TCRdb, only in-frame clones are kept and a portion is missing. The sample consists of approximately 22,000 clones, 87% of them appearing once. No culture step preceded sequencing of the ex vivo isolated memory T cells. Sequenced material: central memory CD4+ T cells from blood, taken before the COVID-19 pandemic. These TCRs come from a human donor who had COVID-19.

V is TRBV5-1 and J is TRBJ2-2; the match to TRBD2 covers 10 bases. The CDR3 runs to 17 residues. The V gene end was trimmed by 5 bases and the J gene end by 4 bases; junction bases not matched to a gene: 11. CDR1 SGHRS and CDR2 YFSETQ come from the germline V gene. CDR3 DNA sequence: TGCGCCAGCAGTTTTTCTAGCGGGGGTTCGGGCACCGGGGAGCTGTTTTTT. Protein product: CASSFSSGGSGTGELFF.

V usage is TRBV2 and J usage is TRBJ2-2, with D possibly TRBD2 on 5 matching bases. V was cut by 6 bases and J by 2 bases, with 13 bases left in between. Germline V CDR1 and CDR2: SNHLY, FYNNEI. The CDR3 loop spans 15 amino acids. The CDR3: CASSTLRTNTGELFF. The CDR3 DNA sequence: TGTGCCAGCAGCACGTTAAGGACTAACACCGGGGAGCTGTTTTTT. The whole variable domain, filled in from reference TRBV2 and TRBJ2-2, reads EPEVTQTPSHQVTQMGQEVILRCVPISNHLYFYWYRQILGQKVEFLVSFYNNEISEKSEIFDDQFSVERPDGSNFTLKIRSTKLEDSAMYFCASSTLRTNTGELFFGEGSRLTVL.

The chain employs TRBV28 and TRBJ2-3; 10 bases agree with TRBD2. J gave up 6 bases and V 4 bases, and 16 bases lay outside the gene matches. The CDR3 has 18 amino acids. The germline gives CDR1 MDHEN, CDR2 SYDVKM. CDR3 DNA: TGTGCCAGCAGTTCGACTAGCGGGTCGGGTCTGACTTTGGATACGCAGTATTTT. It translates to CASSSTSGSGLTLDTQYF.

The chain employs TRBV6-5 and TRBJ2-3, with D possibly being TRBD2 (6 bases). The germline V gene encodes CDR1 MNHEY and CDR2 SVGAGI. With 2 bases removed from V and 4 bases from J, the gap between germline ends came to 16 bases. This CDR3 has 16 residues. The CDR3: CASSYGGTVHADTQYF. The CDR3 region has the DNA TGTGCCAGCAGTTACGGGGGGACCGTTCATGCAGATACGCAGTATTTT.

The chain uses TRBV7-8 and TRBJ2-7, with D possibly matching TRBD1 (5 bases). Germline assignment: CDR1 SGHVS and CDR2 FQNEAQ. Trimming shortened V by 5 bases and J by 4 bases, and 27 bases separated the two germline ends. CDR3 length equals 18 residues. CDR3 sequence (DNA): TGTGCCAGCAGCCGCCTGATCCCGGCCGCAGGGCTTCCATACGAGCAGTACTTC. Translation gives CASSRLIPAAGLPYEQYF.

This clone was found a few times. The chain carries TRBV18 and TRBJ1-2; no reliable D call. The length of the CDR3 is 15 residues. The germline V gene encodes CDR1 KGHSH and CDR2 LQKENI. V was trimmed by 1 base and J by 1 base, leaving 10 bases between them. CDR3 residues: CASSPLNSYNYGYTF. As DNA, the CDR3 is TGTGCCAGCTCACCACTGAACAGCTATAACTATGGCTACACCTTC.

V and J are TRBV6-1 and TRBJ1-2, with unresolved D. The CDR3 loop spans 12 amino acids. Germline V gene sequence: CDR1 MNHNS, CDR2 SASEGT. V lost 6 bases, J lost 5 bases, and 10 bases lay in between. CDR3: CASRAGGYGYTF. CDR3 sequence (DNA): TGTGCCAGCAGGGCCGGAGGATATGGCTACACCTTC.

The V and J genes are TRBV6-5 and TRBJ1-4; D gene unclear. The V and J ends lost 0 bases and 7 bases respectively, with 12 bases between them. Germline V gives CDR1 MNHEY, CDR2 SVGAGI. This CDR3 has 15 amino acids. CDR3 amino acids: CASSYSTGVGEKLFF. The CDR3 DNA is TGTGCCAGCAGTTACTCGACCGGGGTTGGTGAAAAACTGTTTTTT.

The chain couples TRBV27 to TRBJ2-5, with 7 nucleotides matching TRBD1. Germline CDR1 MNHEY, CDR2 SMNVEV (reference sequence). The CDR3 extends over 14 amino acids. With 3 bases clipped from V and 4 bases from J, the junction kept 5 bases outside the gene matches. The CDR3 bases are TGTGCCAGCAGTTTCCGACAGGGCCGAGAGACCCAGTACTTC. Amino acid sequence: CASSFRQGRETQYF.

This sequence joins TRBV25-1 and TRBJ1-1; D uncertain. Trimming pared 4 bases from V and 4 bases from J, leaving 10 bases between. The CDR3 has 13 residues. Looked up from germline, CDR1 is MGHDK and CDR2 is SYGVNS. CDR3 nucleotide sequence: TGTGCCAGCAGTGTGACGGGGTCCACTGAAGCTTTCTTT. Protein product: CASSVTGSTEAFF.

The rearrangement links TRBV28 to TRBJ1-5; D remains ambiguous. The CDR3 consists of 15 residues. Trimming stripped 7 bases from V and 4 bases from J, with 17 bases between. Per germline, CDR1 MDHEN and CDR2 SYDVKM. CDR3 sequence reads: CASTTIRGGNQPQHF. CDR3 bases: TGTGCCAGCACCACCATTCGGGGAGGGAATCAGCCCCAGCATTTT.

The CDR3: CASSLNPGGGLNEQFF. DNA of the CDR3: TGTGCCAGCAGCTTAAACCCCGGCGGGGGGCTGAATGAGCAGTTCTTC. This sequence joins TRBV7-3 and TRBJ2-1, with 8 bases identical to TRBD2. The V and J ends lost 1 base and 7 bases, in that order; junction bases with no gene match: 9. The germline V gene encodes CDR1 SGHTA and CDR2 FQGTGA. The CDR3 contains 16 residues.

The V gene is TRBV27, the J gene TRBJ1-5; 12 bases align to TRBD1. This CDR3 is 15 amino acids long. V was pared by 8 bases and J by 7 bases, with 9 bases of the junction left unmatched. CDR1 is MNHEY and CDR2 is SMNVEV in the germline V gene (reference sequence). The CDR3 loop is CASRSGDRGRQPQHF. CDR3 nucleotide sequence: TGTGCCAGCCGTTCGGGGGACAGGGGGCGACAGCCCCAGCATTTT.

The V gene is TRBV19, the J gene TRBJ1-1; D is ambiguous. Germline lookup yields CDR1 LNHDA and CDR2 SQIVND (reference sequence). CDR3 size: 14 residues. V gave up 6 bases and J gave up 0 bases, with 11 bases separating them. The CDR3 bases are TGTGCCAGTAGCCCGGGAAGGATGAACACTGAAGCTTTCTTT. This sequence encodes CASSPGRMNTEAFF.

This chain uses TRBV18 with TRBJ1-2, with D tentatively TRBD1 (5 bases). V dropped 1 base and J dropped 8 bases, with 17 bases sitting between them. This CDR3 spans 15 amino acids. In germline, CDR1 is KGHSH, CDR2 LQKENI. This chain's CDR3 is CASSPQGLVSVGYTF. The CDR3 DNA reads TGTGCCAGCTCACCACAGGGGTTGGTGTCGGTAGGCTACACCTTC.

The V gene is TRBV9, the J gene TRBJ1-1, with 8 bases that match TRBD1. The junction had 5 bases not matched to a gene; V was cut back by 3 bases and J by 4 bases. CDR1 and CDR2 (germline): SGDLS, YYNGEE. The CDR3 loop spans 14 amino acids. CDR3 coding DNA: TGTGCCAGCAGCGGGACAGGGAGAGGCACTGAAGCTTTCTTT. It codes for CASSGTGRGTEAFF.

The chain recombines TRBV30 with TRBJ1-5, with a tentative D call TRBD1 (5 bases). Per germline, CDR1 GTSNPN and CDR2 SVGIG (reference sequence). The V end lost 2 bases, the J end lost 7 bases, and 9 bases lay between the germline ends. The CDR3 length is 12 residues. Here the CDR3 reads CAWSNPGQPQHF. The CDR3 coding sequence is TGTGCCTGGAGTAATCCAGGGCAGCCCCAGCATTTT. Together with reference TRBV30 and TRBJ1-5, the CDR3 gives the full variable domain: SQTIHQWPATLVQPVGSPLSLECTVEGTSNPNLYWYRQAAGRGLQLLFYSVGIGQISSEVPQNLSASRPQDRQFILSSKKLLLSDSGFYLCAWSNPGQPQHFGDGTRLSIL.

This chain links TRBV9 with TRBJ1-3; 7 bases are shared with TRBD1. The CDR3 is 14 amino acids. CDR1 and CDR2 from the germline V gene are SGDLS and YYNGEE. V lost 3 bases to trimming and J lost 6 bases; unmatched junction nucleotides: 6. Here the CDR3 reads CASSEGQQKNTIYF. CDR3 bases: TGTGCCAGCAGCGAGGGACAGCAAAAAAACACCATATATTTT.

The chain recombines TRBV30 with TRBJ1-5, with a tentative D call TRBD1 (5 bases). The V and J ends lost 4 bases and 1 base respectively, with 11 bases between them. CDR1 and CDR2 (germline): GTSNPN, SVGIG (reference sequence). The CDR3 has 14 residues. This CDR3 is CAWKEGQSNQPQHF. The CDR3 DNA reads as TGTGCCTGGAAGGAGGGGCAGAGCAATCAGCCCCAGCATTTT.

The rearrangement links TRBV11-3 to TRBJ1-1, with TRBD1 identical over 8 bases. The J segment lost 1 base and the V segment lost 1 base, leaving 2 bases of the junction unmatched. The CDR3 covers 15 residues. The germline gives CDR1 SGHNT, CDR2 YENEEA. The CDR3 loop reads CASSLGTGGNTEAFF. In DNA, the CDR3 is TGTGCCAGCAGCTTAGGTACAGGGGGGAACACTGAAGCTTTCTTT. The variable domain in full, completed from reference TRBV11-3 and TRBJ1-1, reads EAGVVQSPRYKIIEKKQPVAFWCNPISGHNTLYWYLQNLGQGPELLIRYENEEAVDDSQLPKDRFSAERLKGVDSTLKIQPAELGDSAVYLCASSLGTGGNTEAFFGQGTRLTVV.

The chain links TRBV30 to TRBJ1-6, with TRBD1 identical over 8 bases. The CDR3 contains 13 residues. CDR1 and CDR2 from the germline V gene are GTSNPN and SVGIG (reference sequence). With 4 bases clipped from V and 8 bases from J, the junction kept 4 bases outside the gene matches. The CDR3 protein is CAWNGQGDSPLHF. As DNA, the CDR3 is TGTGCCTGGAATGGACAGGGAGATTCACCCCTCCACTTT. Full variable domain (outside the CDR3, taken from reference TRBV30 and TRBJ1-6): SQTIHQWPATLVQPVGSPLSLECTVEGTSNPNLYWYRQAAGRGLQLLFYSVGIGQISSEVPQNLSASRPQDRQFILSSKKLLLSDSGFYLCAWNGQGDSPLHFGNGTRLTVT.

This clone was counted only a few times. V gene TRBV6-1 combines with J gene TRBJ1-5, with TRBD1 matching over 7 bases. Germline V gene lookup returns CDR1 MNHNS and CDR2 SASEGT. CDR3 length equals 15 residues. J lost 1 base, V lost 3 bases, and 3 bases had no gene match. The CDR3 is CASSDPDRSNQPQHF. In nucleotides, the CDR3 is TGTGCCAGCAGTGATCCGGACAGGAGCAATCAGCCCCAGCATTTT.

The chain is built from TRBV11-2 and TRBJ2-7, with TRBD1 as a possible D gene (5 bases). Germline CDR1 SGHAT, CDR2 FQNNGV. Trimming pared 5 bases from V and 7 bases from J, leaving 15 bases between. The CDR3 covers 13 residues. The CDR3 DNA reads as TGTGCCAGCAGCCCCCTCATCGCAGGGGAGCAGTACTTC. Translating gives CASSPLIAGEQYF.

Comments on this clone: Relative to the germline gene, one junction end is altered; a read error may explain this. The chain has TRBV6-6 and TRBJ1-4; D is ambiguous. CDR3 size: 14 residues. Germline CDR1 and CDR2: MNHNY and SVGAGI (reference sequence). The CDR3 here is CASSYGSTNKKLFF. CDR3 coding DNA: TGTGCCAGCAGTTACGGGTCAACTAATAAAAAACTGTTTTTT.

This chain connects TRBV29-1 to TRBJ1-4, with 9 bases that match TRBD1. The J segment lost 8 bases and the V segment lost 4 bases, leaving 8 bases of the junction unmatched. In germline, CDR1 is SQVTM, CDR2 ANQGSEA. CDR3 length: 14 residues. DNA of the CDR3: TGCAGCGTTGCCGGGACAGGGTACAAGGAAAAACTGTTTTTT. Translated, it gives CSVAGTGYKEKLFF.

The chain is built from TRBV11-2 and TRBJ2-7; D remains ambiguous. The germline V gene encodes CDR1 SGHAT and CDR2 FQNNGV. V gave up 4 bases and J gave up 7 bases, with 8 bases separating them. The CDR3 extends over 11 amino acids. The CDR3 DNA reads TGTGCCAGCAGCTCTATCAAGGAGCAGTACTTC. Residues: CASSSIKEQYF. Looking up the rest from reference TRBV11-2 and TRBJ2-7 gives the full variable domain: EAGVAQSPRYKIIEKRQSVAFWCNPISGHATLYWYQQILGQGPKLLIQFQNNGVVDDSQLPKDRFSAERLKGVDSTLKIQPAKLEDSAVYLCASSSIKEQYFGPGTRLTVT.

The V gene is TRBV5-1, the J gene TRBJ2-4; tentative D call: TRBD1 (5 bases). The ends were cut back, 0 bases at V and 3 bases at J, with 10 bases in the middle. The germline V gene encodes CDR1 SGHRS and CDR2 YFSETQ. The CDR3 sequence is 15 residues long. CDR3 sequence reads: CASSLGGAGKNIQYF. The CDR3 bases are TGCGCCAGCAGCTTGGGGGGCGCAGGCAAAAACATTCAGTACTTC.

This clone was detected once. The chain links TRBV6-6 to TRBJ2-7, with a weak D call TRBD1 (5 bases). V lost 2 bases and J lost 2, with 7 bases in between. CDR3 length equals 13 residues. Germline V gene sequence: CDR1 MNHNY, CDR2 SVGAGI (reference sequence). The CDR3 region is CASSYSRAYEQYF. DNA for the CDR3: TGTGCCAGCAGTTACAGCAGGGCCTACGAGCAGTACTTC.

This chain uses TRBV7-2 with TRBJ1-4; D gene unclear. V lost 1 base to trimming and J lost 0 bases, with 12 bases between them. From germline, CDR1 is SGHTA and CDR2 FQGNSA. CDR3 length: 17 amino acids. CDR3 protein: CASSLEWAATTNEKLFF. CDR3 coding DNA: TGTGCCAGCAGCTTAGAATGGGCAGCTACAACTAATGAAAAACTGTTTTTT.

This chain connects TRBV5-4 to TRBJ1-1; TRBD1 might be the D (6 bases). The CDR3 consists of 15 residues. Trimming removed 4 bases from V and 1 base from J, with 14 bases in between. Germline V lookup: CDR1 SGHNT, CDR2 YYREEE (reference sequence). CDR3 DNA: TGTGCCAGCAGCCGAGGGGGTACTTCGAACACTGAAGCTTTCTTT. Amino acid sequence: CASSRGGTSNTEAFF.